Sequencing of this TCR beta chain was carried out in a study of OX40 agonist ivuxolimab in advanced cancers. Study-wide context: Dose-escalation patients' cancers were hepatocellular carcinoma, melanoma, renal cell or head and neck cancer. Prior therapy, whether anti-PD-1, anti-PD-L1 or anti-CTLA-4, was allowed, and approximately 40% had some.

Worth noting for this clone: Its specificity is not known.

Germline lookup yields CDR1 MGHRA and CDR2 YSYEKL. The J segment lost 8 bases and the V segment lost 4 bases, leaving 9 bases of the junction unmatched. The CDR3 has 15 residues. Generated by immunoSEQ multiplex PCR, the TCRdb table keeps only in-frame clones and is missing some. This table has about 96,000 clones, roughly 80% appearing once. Findings and limits, study-wide: Relative to CD4+, CD8+ T cells held more expanded clones on average.

The receptor was isolated from an adult with an advanced solid tumor such as melanoma, head and neck, liver or kidney cancer. The chain has TRBV4-1 and TRBJ1-5, with 9 positions matching TRBD1. This specimen was CD4+ or CD8+ T cells sorted from blood, taken in a trial of the OX40 agonist ivuxolimab. Written as DNA, the CDR3 is TGCGCCAGCAGCCCAGACGGGACAGGGTACAAGCCCCAGCATTTT. Translated, it gives CASSPDGTGYKPQHF.